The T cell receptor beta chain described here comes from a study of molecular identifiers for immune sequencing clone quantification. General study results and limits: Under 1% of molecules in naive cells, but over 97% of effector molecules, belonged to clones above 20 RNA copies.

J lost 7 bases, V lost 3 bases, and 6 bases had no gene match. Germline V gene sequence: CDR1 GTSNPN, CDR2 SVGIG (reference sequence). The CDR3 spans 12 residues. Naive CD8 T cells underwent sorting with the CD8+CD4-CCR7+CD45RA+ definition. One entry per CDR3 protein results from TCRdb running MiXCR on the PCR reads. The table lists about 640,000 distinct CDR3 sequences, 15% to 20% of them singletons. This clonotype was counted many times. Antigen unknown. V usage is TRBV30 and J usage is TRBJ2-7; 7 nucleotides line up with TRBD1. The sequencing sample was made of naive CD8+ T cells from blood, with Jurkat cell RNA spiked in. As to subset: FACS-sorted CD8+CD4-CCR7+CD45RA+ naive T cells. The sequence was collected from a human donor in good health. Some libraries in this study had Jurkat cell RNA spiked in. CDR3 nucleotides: TGTGCCTGGAGCGACAGGGACATGGAGCAGTACTTC. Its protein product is CAWSDRDMEQYF. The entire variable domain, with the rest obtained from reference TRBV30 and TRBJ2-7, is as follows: SQTIHQWPATLVQPVGSPLSLECTVEGTSNPNLYWYRQAAGRGLQLLFYSVGIGQISSEVPQNLSASRPQDRQFILSSKKLLLSDSGFYLCAWSDRDMEQYFGPGTRLTVT.